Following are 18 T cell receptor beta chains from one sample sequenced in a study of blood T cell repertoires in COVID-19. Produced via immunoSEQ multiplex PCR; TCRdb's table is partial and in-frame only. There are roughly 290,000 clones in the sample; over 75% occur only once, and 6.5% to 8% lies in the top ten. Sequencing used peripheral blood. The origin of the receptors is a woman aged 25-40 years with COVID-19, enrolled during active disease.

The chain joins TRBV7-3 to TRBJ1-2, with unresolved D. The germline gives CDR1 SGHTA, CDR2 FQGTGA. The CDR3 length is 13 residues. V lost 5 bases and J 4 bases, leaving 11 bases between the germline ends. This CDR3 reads CASSDRGFYGYTF. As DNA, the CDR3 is TGTGCCAGCAGCGATCGGGGATTCTATGGCTACACCTTC.

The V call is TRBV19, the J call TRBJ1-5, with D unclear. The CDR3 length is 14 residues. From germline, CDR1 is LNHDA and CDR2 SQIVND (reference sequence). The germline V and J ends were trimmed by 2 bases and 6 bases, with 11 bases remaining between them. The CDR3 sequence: CASSIREGSQPQHF. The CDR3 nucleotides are TGTGCCAGTAGTATACGTGAAGGGAGTCAGCCCCAGCATTTT.

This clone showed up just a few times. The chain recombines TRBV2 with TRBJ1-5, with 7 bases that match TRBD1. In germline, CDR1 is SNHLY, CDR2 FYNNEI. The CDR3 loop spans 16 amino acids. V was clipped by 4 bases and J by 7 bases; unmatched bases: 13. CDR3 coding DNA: TGTGCCAGCAGTGCTACTAGACAGGGTGCAAGGCAGCCCCAGCATTTT. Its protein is CASSATRQGARQPQHF.

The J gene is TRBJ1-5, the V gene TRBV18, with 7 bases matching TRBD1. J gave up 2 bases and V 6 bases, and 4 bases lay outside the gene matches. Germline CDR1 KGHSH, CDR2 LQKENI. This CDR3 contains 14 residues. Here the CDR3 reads CASSLDRGNQPQHF. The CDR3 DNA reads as TGTGCCAGCTCCCTTGACAGGGGCAATCAGCCCCAGCATTTT.

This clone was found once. For the CDR3, the DNA is TGTGCCAGCAGTTTCGAAGGAGTCTCTAGCACAGATACGCAGTATTTT. It encodes CASSFEGVSSTDTQYF. This sequence joins TRBV27 and TRBJ2-3; no reliable D call. Germline lookup yields CDR1 MNHEY and CDR2 SMNVEV (reference sequence). V was trimmed by 3 bases and J by 0 bases, leaving 13 bases between them. CDR3 length: 16 amino acids.

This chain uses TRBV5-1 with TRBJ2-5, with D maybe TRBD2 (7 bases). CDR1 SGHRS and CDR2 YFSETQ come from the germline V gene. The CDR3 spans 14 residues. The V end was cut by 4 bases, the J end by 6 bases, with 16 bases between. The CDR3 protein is CASSLGGGRQTQYF. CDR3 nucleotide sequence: TGCGCCAGCAGCCTAGGGGGAGGGCGACAGACCCAGTACTTC.

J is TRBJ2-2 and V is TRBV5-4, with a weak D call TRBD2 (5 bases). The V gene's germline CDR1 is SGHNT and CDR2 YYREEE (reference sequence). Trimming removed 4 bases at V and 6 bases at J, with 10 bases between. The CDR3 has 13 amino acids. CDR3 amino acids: CASSPRGAGELFF. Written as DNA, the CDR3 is TGTGCCAGCAGCCCACGGGGAGCCGGGGAGCTGTTTTTT.

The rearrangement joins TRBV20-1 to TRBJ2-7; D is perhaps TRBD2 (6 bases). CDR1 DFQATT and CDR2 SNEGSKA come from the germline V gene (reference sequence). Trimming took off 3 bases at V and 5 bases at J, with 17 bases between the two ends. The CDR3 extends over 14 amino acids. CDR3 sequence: CSASGKRVFDEQYF. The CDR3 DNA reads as TGCAGTGCTAGTGGAAAGCGGGTCTTCGACGAGCAGTACTTC.

CDR3 sequence reads: CAGGKSRGYSYEQYF. In nucleotides, the CDR3 is TGTGCCGGAGGAAAAAGCAGGGGTTATTCCTACGAGCAGTACTTC. The chain has TRBV6-5 and TRBJ2-7, with D possibly matching TRBD1 (6 bases). The CDR3 has 15 amino acids. Germline CDR1 and CDR2: MNHEY and SVGAGI. V lost 11 bases and J 1 base, leaving 21 bases between the germline ends.

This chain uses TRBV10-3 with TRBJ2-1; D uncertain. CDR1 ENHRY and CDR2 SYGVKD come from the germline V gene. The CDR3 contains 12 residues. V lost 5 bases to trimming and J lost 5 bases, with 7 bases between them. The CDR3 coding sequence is TGTGCCATCAGTAAGTTAAACAATGAGCAGTTCTTC. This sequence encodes CAISKLNNEQFF.

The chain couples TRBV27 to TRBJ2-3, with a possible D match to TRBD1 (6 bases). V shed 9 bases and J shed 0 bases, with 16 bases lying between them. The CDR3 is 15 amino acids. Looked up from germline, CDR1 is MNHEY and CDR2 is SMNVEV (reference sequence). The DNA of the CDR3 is TGTGCCAGTAATCGACTGGACAGAAGCACAGATACGCAGTATTTT. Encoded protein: CASNRLDRSTDTQYF.

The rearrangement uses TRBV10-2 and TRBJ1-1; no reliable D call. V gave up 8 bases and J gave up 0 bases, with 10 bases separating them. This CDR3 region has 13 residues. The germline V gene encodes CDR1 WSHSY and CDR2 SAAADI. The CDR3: CASFTGVNTEAFF. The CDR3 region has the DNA TGCGCCAGCTTCACCGGGGTGAACACTGAAGCTTTCTTT.

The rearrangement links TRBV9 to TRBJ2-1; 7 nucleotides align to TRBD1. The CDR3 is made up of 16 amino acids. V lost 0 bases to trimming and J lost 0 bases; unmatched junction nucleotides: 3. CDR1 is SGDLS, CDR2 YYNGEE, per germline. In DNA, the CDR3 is TGTGCCAGCAGCGTAGTACGGGACAGCTCCTACAATGAGCAGTTCTTC. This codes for CASSVVRDSSYNEQFF. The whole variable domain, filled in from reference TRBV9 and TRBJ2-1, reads DSGVTQTPKHLITATGQRVTLRCSPRSGDLSVYWYQQSLDQGLQFLIQYYNGEERAKGNILERFSAQQFPDLHSELNLSSLELGDSALYFCASSVVRDSSYNEQFFGPGTRLTVL.

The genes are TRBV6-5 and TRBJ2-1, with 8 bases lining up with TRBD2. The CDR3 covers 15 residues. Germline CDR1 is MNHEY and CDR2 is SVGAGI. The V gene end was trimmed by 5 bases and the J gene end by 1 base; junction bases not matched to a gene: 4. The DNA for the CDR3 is TGTGCCAGCAGTCCCGGGAGGGGGTCCTACAATGAGCAGTTCTTC. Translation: CASSPGRGSYNEQFF.

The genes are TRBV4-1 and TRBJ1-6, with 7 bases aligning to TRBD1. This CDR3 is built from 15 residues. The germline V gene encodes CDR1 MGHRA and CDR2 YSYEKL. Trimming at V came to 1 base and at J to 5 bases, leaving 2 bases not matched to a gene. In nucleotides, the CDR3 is TGCGCCAGCAGCCAAGCCGACAGGGATAATTCACCCCTCCACTTT. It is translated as CASSQADRDNSPLHF.

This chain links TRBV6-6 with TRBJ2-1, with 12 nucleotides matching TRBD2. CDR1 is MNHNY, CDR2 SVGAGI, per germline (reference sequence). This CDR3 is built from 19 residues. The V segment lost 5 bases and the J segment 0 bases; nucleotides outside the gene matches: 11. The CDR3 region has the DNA TGTGCCAGCAGTCCCTACGGGACTAGCGGGTCCATCTCCTACAATGAGCAGTTCTTC. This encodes CASSPYGTSGSISYNEQFF.

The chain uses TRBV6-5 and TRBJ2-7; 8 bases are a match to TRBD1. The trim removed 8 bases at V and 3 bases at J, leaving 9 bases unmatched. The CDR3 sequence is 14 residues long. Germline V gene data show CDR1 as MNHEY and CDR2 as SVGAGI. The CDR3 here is CASGRQGRNYEQYF. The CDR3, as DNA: TGTGCCAGCGGCCGACAGGGGCGGAACTACGAGCAGTACTTC.

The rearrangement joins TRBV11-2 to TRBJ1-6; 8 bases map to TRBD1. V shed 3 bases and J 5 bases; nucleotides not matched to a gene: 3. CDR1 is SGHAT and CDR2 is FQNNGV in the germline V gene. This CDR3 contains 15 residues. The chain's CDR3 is CASSLLTGDNSPLHF. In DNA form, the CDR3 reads TGTGCCAGCAGCTTGTTGACAGGGGATAATTCACCCCTCCACTTT.